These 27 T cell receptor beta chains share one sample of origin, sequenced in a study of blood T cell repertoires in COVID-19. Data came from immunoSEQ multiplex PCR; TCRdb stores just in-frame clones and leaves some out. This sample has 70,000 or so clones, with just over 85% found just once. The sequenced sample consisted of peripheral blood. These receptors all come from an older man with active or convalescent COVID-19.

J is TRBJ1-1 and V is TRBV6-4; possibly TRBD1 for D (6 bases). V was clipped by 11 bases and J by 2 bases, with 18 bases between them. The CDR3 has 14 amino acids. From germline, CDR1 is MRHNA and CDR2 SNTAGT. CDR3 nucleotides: TGTGCCGGGATGATACAGGGCAACAACACTGAAGCTTTCTTT. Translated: CAGMIQGNNTEAFF.

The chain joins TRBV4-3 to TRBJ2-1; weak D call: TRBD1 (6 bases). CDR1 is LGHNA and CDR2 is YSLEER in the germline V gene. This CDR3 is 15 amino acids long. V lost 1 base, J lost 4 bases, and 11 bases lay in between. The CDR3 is CASSQGDNGYNEQFF. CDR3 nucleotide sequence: TGCGCCAGCAGCCAAGGGGACAACGGATACAATGAGCAGTTCTTC.

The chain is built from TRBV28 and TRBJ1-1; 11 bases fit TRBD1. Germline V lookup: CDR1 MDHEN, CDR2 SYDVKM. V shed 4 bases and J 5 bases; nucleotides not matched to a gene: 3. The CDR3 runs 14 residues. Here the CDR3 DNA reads TGTGCCAGCAGTTCGGGACAGGGGGATACTGAAGCTTTCTTT. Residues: CASSSGQGDTEAFF.

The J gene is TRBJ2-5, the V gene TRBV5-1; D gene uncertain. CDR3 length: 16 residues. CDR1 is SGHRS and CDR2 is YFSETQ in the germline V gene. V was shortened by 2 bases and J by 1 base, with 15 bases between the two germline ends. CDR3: CASSFPLGRSQETQYF. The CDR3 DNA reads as TGCGCCAGCAGCTTTCCCCTCGGCAGGTCCCAAGAGACCCAGTACTTC. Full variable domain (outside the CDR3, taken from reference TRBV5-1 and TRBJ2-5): KAGVTQTPRYLIKTRGQQVTLSCSPISGHRSVSWYQQTPGQGLQFLFEYFSETQRNKGNFPGRFSGRQFSNSRSEMNVSTLELGDSALYLCASSFPLGRSQETQYFGPGTRLLVL.

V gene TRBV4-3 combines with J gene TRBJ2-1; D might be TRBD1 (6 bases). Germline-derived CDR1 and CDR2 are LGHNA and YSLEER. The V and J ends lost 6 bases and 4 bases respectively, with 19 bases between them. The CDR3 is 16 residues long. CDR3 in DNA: TGCGCCAGCAGTCCCCTGGGGGCTGCGGCATACAATGAGCAGTTCTTC. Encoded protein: CASSPLGAAAYNEQFF.

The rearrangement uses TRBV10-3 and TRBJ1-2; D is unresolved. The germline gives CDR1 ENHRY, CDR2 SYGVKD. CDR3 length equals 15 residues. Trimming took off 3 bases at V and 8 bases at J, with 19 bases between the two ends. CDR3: CAISERAARERGYTF. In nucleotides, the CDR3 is TGTGCCATCAGTGAACGAGCCGCGAGGGAAAGGGGCTACACCTTC.

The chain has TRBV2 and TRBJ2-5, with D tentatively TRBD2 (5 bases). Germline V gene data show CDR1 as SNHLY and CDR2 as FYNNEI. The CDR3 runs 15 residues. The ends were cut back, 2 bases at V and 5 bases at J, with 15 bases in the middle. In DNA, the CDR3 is TGTGCCAGCAGTGAATACCGGACTCCGTTGGAGACCCAGTACTTC. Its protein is CASSEYRTPLETQYF. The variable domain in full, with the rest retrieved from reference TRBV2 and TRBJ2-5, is EPEVTQTPSHQVTQMGQEVILRCVPISNHLYFYWYRQILGQKVEFLVSFYNNEISEKSEIFDDQFSVERPDGSNFTLKIRSTKLEDSAMYFCASSEYRTPLETQYFGPGTRLLVL.

The CDR3 protein is CASGHYTDTQYF. The CDR3 DNA reads TGTGCTAGTGGTCACTACACAGATACGCAGTATTTT. The V and J genes are TRBV12-5 and TRBJ2-3; D gene unclear. The ends were cut back, 5 bases at V and 2 bases at J, with 5 bases in the middle. The CDR3 contains 12 residues. CDR1 and CDR2 (germline): LGHNT, FRNRAP.

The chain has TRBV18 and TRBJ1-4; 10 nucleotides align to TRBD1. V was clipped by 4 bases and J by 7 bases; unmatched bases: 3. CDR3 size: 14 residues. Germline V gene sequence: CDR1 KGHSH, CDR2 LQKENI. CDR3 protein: CASSLWDRGEKLFF. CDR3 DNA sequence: TGTGCCAGCTCACTATGGGACAGGGGTGAAAAACTGTTTTTT. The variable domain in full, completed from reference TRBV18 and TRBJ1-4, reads NAGVMQNPRHLVRRRGQEARLRCSPMKGHSHVYWYRQLPEEGLKFMVYLQKENIIDESGMPKERFSAEFPKEGPSILRIQQVVRGDSAAYFCASSLWDRGEKLFFGSGTQLSVL.

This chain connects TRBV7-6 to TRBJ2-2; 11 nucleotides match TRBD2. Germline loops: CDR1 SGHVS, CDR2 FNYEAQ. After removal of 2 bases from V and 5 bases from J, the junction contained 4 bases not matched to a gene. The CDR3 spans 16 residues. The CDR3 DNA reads TGTGCCAGCAGCTTACTAGCGGGAGGTGGGACCGGGGAGCTGTTTTTT. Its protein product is CASSLLAGGGTGELFF.

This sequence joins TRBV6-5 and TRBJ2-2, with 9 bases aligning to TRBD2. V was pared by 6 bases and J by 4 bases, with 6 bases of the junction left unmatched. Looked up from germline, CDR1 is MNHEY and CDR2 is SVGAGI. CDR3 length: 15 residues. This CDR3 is CASSIAGAATGELFF. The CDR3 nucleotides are TGTGCCAGCAGCATAGCGGGAGCTGCCACCGGGGAGCTGTTTTTT.

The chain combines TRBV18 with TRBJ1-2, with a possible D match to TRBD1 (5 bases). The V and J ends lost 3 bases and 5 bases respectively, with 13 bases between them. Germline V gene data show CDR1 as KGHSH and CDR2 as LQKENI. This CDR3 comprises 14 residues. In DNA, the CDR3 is TGTGCCAGCTCACCTGCGGGGGAAGCGTATGGCTACACCTTC. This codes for CASSPAGEAYGYTF.

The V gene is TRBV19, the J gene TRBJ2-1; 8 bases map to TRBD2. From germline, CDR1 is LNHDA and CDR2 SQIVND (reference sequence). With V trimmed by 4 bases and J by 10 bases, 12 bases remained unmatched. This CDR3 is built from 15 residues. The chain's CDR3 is CASSTGTSRVGEQFF. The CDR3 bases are TGTGCCAGTAGTACCGGGACTAGTAGGGTCGGAGAGCAGTTCTTC.

The DNA for the CDR3 is TGTGCCAGCAGTAACCAGCGGGGCCCCTACGAGCAGTACTTC. As protein: CASSNQRGPYEQYF. The chain combines TRBV27 with TRBJ2-7; 7 nucleotides align to TRBD2. V shed 5 bases, J shed 2 bases, and the junction held 6 bases outside the gene matches. Germline loops: CDR1 MNHEY, CDR2 SMNVEV (reference sequence). This CDR3 spans 14 amino acids.

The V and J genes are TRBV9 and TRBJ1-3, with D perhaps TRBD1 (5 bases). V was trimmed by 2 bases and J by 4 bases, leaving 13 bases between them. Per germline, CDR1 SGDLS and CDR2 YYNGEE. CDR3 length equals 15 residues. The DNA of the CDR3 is TGTGCCAGCAGCGTTAGGGGTAGTAAAGGAAACACCATATATTTT. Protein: CASSVRGSKGNTIYF.

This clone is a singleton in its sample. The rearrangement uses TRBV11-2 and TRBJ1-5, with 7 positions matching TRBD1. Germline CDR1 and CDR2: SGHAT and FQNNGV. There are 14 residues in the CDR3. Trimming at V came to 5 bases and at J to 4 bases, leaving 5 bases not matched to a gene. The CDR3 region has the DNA TGTGCCAGCAGCGGCGGACAGGCGAATCAGCCCCAGCATTTT. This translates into CASSGGQANQPQHF.

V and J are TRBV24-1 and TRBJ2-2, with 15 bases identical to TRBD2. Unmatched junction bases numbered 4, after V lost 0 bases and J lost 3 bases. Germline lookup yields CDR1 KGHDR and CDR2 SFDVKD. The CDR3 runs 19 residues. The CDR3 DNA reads TGTGCCACCAGTGATTTGGGACTAGCGGGAGGGCCCGACACCGGGGAGCTGTTTTTT. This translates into CATSDLGLAGGPDTGELFF.

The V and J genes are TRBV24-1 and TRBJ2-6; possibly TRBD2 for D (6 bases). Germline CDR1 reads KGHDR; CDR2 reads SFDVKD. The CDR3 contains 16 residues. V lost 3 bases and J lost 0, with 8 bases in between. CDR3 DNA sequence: TGTGCCACCAGTGATAGGGGACTCTCTGGGGCCAACGTCCTGACTTTC. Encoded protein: CATSDRGLSGANVLTF.

In DNA form, the CDR3 reads TGTGCCAGCAGCCAACTAGCCAATGAGCAGTTCTTC. Residues: CASSQLANEQFF. The gene calls are TRBV3-1 (or the pseudogene TRBV3-2) and TRBJ2-1, with D maybe TRBD2 (5 bases). The CDR3 length is 12 residues. Germline V gives CDR1 LGHDT, CDR2 YNNKEL (reference sequence). The ends were cut back, 2 bases at V and 6 bases at J, with 5 bases in the middle.

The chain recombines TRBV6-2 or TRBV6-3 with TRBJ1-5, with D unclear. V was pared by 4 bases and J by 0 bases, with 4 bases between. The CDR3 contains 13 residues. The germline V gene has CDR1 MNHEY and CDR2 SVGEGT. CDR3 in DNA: TGTGCCAGCAGTTTCTATAGCAATCAGCCCCAGCATTTT. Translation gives CASSFYSNQPQHF.

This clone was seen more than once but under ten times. CDR3 in amino acids: CASSPVILDSYGYTF. CDR3 sequence (DNA): TGTGCCAGCAGCCCGGTTATTCTCGACAGCTATGGCTACACCTTC. The chain has TRBV16 and TRBJ1-2, with D possibly TRBD1 on 5 matching bases. CDR1 KGHSY and CDR2 FQNENV come from the germline V gene. Trimming took 4 bases from V and 4 from J, leaving 16 bases between them. This CDR3 has 15 amino acids.

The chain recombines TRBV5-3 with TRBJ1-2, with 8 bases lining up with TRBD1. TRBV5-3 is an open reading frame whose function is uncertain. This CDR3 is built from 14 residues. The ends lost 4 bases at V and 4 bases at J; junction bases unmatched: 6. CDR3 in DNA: TGTGCCAGAAGCCTCAGGGGGCGCTTCTATGGCTACACCTTC. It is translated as CARSLRGRFYGYTF.

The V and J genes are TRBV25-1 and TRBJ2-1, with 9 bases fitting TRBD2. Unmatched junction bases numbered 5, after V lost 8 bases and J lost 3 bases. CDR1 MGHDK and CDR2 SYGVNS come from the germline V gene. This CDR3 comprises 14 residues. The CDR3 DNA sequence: TGTGCCAGCTCATTGCGGGAGGGCTACAATGAGCAGTTCTTC. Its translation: CASSLREGYNEQFF.

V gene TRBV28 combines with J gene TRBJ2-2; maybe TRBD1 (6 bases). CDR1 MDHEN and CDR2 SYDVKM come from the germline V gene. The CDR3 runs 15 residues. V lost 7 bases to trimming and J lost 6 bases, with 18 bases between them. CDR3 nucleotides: TGTGCCAGCAAAAGGGCAGGGGTAAGCCCCGGGGAGCTGTTTTTT. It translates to CASKRAGVSPGELFF.

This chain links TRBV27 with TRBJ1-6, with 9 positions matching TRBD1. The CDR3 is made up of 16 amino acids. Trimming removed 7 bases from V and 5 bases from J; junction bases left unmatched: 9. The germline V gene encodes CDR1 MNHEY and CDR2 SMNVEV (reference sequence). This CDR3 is CASKITGGEDNSPLHF. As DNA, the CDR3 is TGTGCCAGCAAGATAACAGGGGGCGAAGATAATTCACCCCTCCACTTT.

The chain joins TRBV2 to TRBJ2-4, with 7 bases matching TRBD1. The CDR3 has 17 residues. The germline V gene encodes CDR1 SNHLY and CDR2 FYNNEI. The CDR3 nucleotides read TGTGCGAGCCGGGACAGCAGGGTATTGATAGCCAAAAACATTCAGTACTTC. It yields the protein CASRDSRVLIAKNIQYF.

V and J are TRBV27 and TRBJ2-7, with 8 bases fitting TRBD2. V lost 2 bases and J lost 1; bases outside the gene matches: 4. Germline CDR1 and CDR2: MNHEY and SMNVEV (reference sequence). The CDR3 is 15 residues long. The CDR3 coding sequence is TGTGCCAGCAGTTTAAAGCGGGGGAATTCCTACGAGCAGTACTTC. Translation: CASSLKRGNSYEQYF.